The 24 T cell receptor beta chains given below trace back to one sample, sequenced in a study of blood T cell repertoires in COVID-19. Here immunoSEQ multiplex PCR was the method, and the copy in TCRdb shows in-frame clones only, minus some. The table includes approximately 81,000 clones, roughly 78% detected once. The sample was peripheral blood. The receptors were sampled from a human donor in a cohort sampled during active COVID-19.

CDR3: CASSAGTGRETTLNYGYTF. As DNA, the CDR3 is TGTGCCAGCAGTGCCGGGACAGGGAGGGAAACCACCTTAAACTATGGCTACACCTTC. V gene TRBV6-1 combines with J gene TRBJ1-2, with TRBD1 identical over 9 bases. Germline V lookup: CDR1 MNHNS, CDR2 SASEGT. CDR3 size: 19 residues. The V and J ends lost 4 bases and 2 bases, in that order; junction bases with no gene match: 17.

The genes are TRBV9 and TRBJ1-6; D ambiguous. This CDR3 has 16 residues. Trimming left V 2 bases short and J 11 bases short, with 20 bases between. Per germline, CDR1 SGDLS and CDR2 YYNGEE. The CDR3 region is CASSVGRSQRVPPLHF. For the CDR3, the DNA is TGTGCCAGCAGCGTGGGTAGGAGCCAACGGGTCCCACCCCTCCACTTT.

This chain uses TRBV19 with TRBJ2-7; a weak D match, TRBD2 (5 bases). Germline V CDR1 and CDR2: LNHDA, SQIVND (reference sequence). The CDR3 is 15 amino acids. Trimming left V 4 bases short and J 2 bases short, with 15 bases between. DNA for the CDR3: TGTGCCAGTAGTACAAACGCGGGCCCTACCTACGAGCAGTACTTC. Translation: CASSTNAGPTYEQYF.

This chain links TRBV5-4 with TRBJ2-7, with 9 bases aligning to TRBD2. After removal of 4 bases from V and 4 bases from J, the junction contained 3 bases not matched to a gene. In germline, CDR1 is SGHNT, CDR2 YYREEE (reference sequence). The CDR3 is 13 amino acids. In DNA form, the CDR3 reads TGTGCCAGCAGCCGAACTAGCGGGTACGAGCAGTACTTC. Protein: CASSRTSGYEQYF.

This chain uses TRBV2 with TRBJ2-5; D is unresolved. CDR3 length: 12 amino acids. The V end was cut by 8 bases, the J end by 2 bases, with 9 bases between. Germline CDR1 reads SNHLY; CDR2 reads FYNNEI. This CDR3 reads CASRFLQETQYF. The CDR3 DNA reads TGTGCCAGCCGTTTCCTTCAAGAGACCCAGTACTTC.

This rearrangement joins TRBV25-1 to TRBJ1-2; D call uncertain. Trimming took off 6 bases at V and 4 bases at J, with 9 bases between the two ends. The CDR3 covers 12 residues. Germline CDR1 reads MGHDK; CDR2 reads SYGVNS. Here the CDR3 DNA reads TGTGCCAGCAGCGGAGGCAGCTATGGCTACACCTTC. Translated, it gives CASSGGSYGYTF.

This clone has a handful of counts. The V and J genes are TRBV18 and TRBJ2-7, with D perhaps matching TRBD1 (6 bases). Germline V CDR1 and CDR2: KGHSH, LQKENI. The CDR3 length is 12 residues. V was clipped by 3 bases and J by 3 bases, with 6 bases between them. CDR3 coding DNA: TGTGCCAGCTCACCCAGGGGCTACGAGCAGTACTTC. This translates into CASSPRGYEQYF. The full variable domain, in which reference TRBV18 and TRBJ2-7 provide the parts outside the CDR3, is NAGVMQNPRHLVRRRGQEARLRCSPMKGHSHVYWYRQLPEEGLKFMVYLQKENIIDESGMPKERFSAEFPKEGPSILRIQQVVRGDSAAYFCASSPRGYEQYFGPGTRLTVT.

The chain recombines TRBV6-4 with TRBJ2-7, with no clear D. Between the trimmed V and J ends, which lost 5 bases and 4 bases, there was a span of 6 bases. CDR3 length equals 11 residues. Germline-derived CDR1 and CDR2 are MRHNA and SNTAGT. The chain's CDR3 is CASSLDYEQYF. For the CDR3, the DNA is TGTGCCAGCAGTCTAGATTACGAGCAGTACTTC.

This clone was recorded once. This sequence joins TRBV6-6 and TRBJ1-1; tentative D call: TRBD1 (6 bases). V was clipped by 5 bases and J by 1 base, with 14 bases between them. In germline, CDR1 is MNHNY, CDR2 SVGAGI (reference sequence). This CDR3 comprises 15 residues. The CDR3 DNA follows: TGTGCCAGCAGTACCCTCGGCAGGGGGAACACTGAAGCTTTCTTT. The encoded protein is CASSTLGRGNTEAFF.

J is TRBJ1-1 and V is TRBV4-3; no clear D gene. In germline, CDR1 is LGHNA, CDR2 YSLEER. Trimming took off 0 bases at V and 1 base at J, with 6 bases between the two ends. This CDR3 spans 14 amino acids. CDR3 region: CASSQEGGNTEAFF. In DNA, the CDR3 is TGCGCCAGCAGCCAAGAAGGCGGGAACACTGAAGCTTTCTTT.

The chain uses TRBV30 and TRBJ1-4, with D unclear. V gave up 0 bases and J gave up 3 bases, with 17 bases separating them. The CDR3 sequence is 17 residues long. Germline V gene sequence: CDR1 GTSNPN, CDR2 SVGIG (reference sequence). CDR3 protein: CAWSVIRLYSPNEKLFF. CDR3 in DNA: TGTGCCTGGAGTGTAATTCGTCTGTACAGCCCTAATGAAAAACTGTTTTTT.

The chain joins TRBV6-2 or TRBV6-3 to TRBJ1-1, with unresolved D. V was pared by 2 bases and J by 4 bases, with 11 bases between. The CDR3 has 14 residues. Germline assignment: CDR1 MNHEY and CDR2 SVGEGT. CDR3 residues: CASSYKSVSTEAFF. The CDR3 DNA is TGTGCCAGCAGTTACAAGTCAGTTTCCACTGAAGCTTTCTTT.

The chain employs TRBV20-1 and TRBJ2-1; a weak D match, TRBD2 (6 bases). V gave up 3 bases and J gave up 9 bases, with 12 bases separating them. The CDR3 runs to 12 residues. CDR1 and CDR2 (germline): DFQATT, SNEGSKA (reference sequence). The DNA of the CDR3 is TGCAGTGCTAGTGTTCTCGGGGGTGAGCAGTTCTTC. Its translation is CSASVLGGEQFF.

The chain uses TRBV7-9 and TRBJ2-3, with 11 bases fitting TRBD2. Germline assignment: CDR1 SEHNR and CDR2 FQNEAQ (reference sequence). The CDR3 loop spans 19 amino acids. V shed 4 bases and J 6 bases; nucleotides not matched to a gene: 18. As DNA, the CDR3 is TGTGCCAGCAGCTGGGGTCGGCGCGGTAGCGGGGGGGCCGAGGATACGCAGTATTTT. Amino acid sequence: CASSWGRRGSGGAEDTQYF. Full variable domain (rest looked up from reference TRBV7-9 and TRBJ2-3): DTGVSQNPRHKITKRGQNVTFRCDPISEHNRLYWYRQTLGQGPEFLTYFQNEAQLEKSRLLSDRFSAERPKGSFSTLEIQRTEQGDSAMYLCASSWGRRGSGGAEDTQYFGPGTRLTVL.

This clone is medium-sized (0.01 to 0.1%) within its sample. The genes are TRBV6-5 and TRBJ1-5, with TRBD1 identical over 8 bases. Germline-derived CDR1 and CDR2 are MNHEY and SVGAGI. The CDR3 has 15 residues. V gave up 6 bases and J gave up 7 bases; unmatched junction bases: 11. CDR3 amino acids: CASSPGTGGSQPQHF. The CDR3 DNA is TGTGCCAGCAGCCCCGGGACAGGAGGTTCCCAGCCCCAGCATTTT.

V usage is TRBV5-1 and J usage is TRBJ2-7; 10 nucleotides agree with TRBD1. The CDR3 covers 14 residues. CDR1 is SGHRS and CDR2 is YFSETQ in the germline V gene. V gave up 4 bases and J gave up 6 bases; unmatched junction bases: 7. The CDR3 region has the DNA TGCGCCAGCAGCGCCACCGGGACAGGGGCCGAGCAGTACTTC. This translates into CASSATGTGAEQYF.

Notes on this clone: This specimen includes other DNA sequences encoding the same CDR3. The chain combines TRBV7-9 with TRBJ2-5; no reliable D call. V was cut by 5 bases and J by 4 bases, with 5 bases left in between. Germline CDR1 and CDR2: SEHNR and FQNEAQ (reference sequence). This CDR3 has 11 residues. The CDR3 sequence is CASSRGETQYF. As DNA, the CDR3 is TGTGCCAGCAGCCGCGGAGAGACCCAGTACTTC. Together with reference TRBV7-9 and TRBJ2-5, the CDR3 gives the full variable domain: DTGVSQNPRHKITKRGQNVTFRCDPISEHNRLYWYRQTLGQGPEFLTYFQNEAQLEKSRLLSDRFSAERPKGSFSTLEIQRTEQGDSAMYLCASSRGETQYFGPGTRLLVL.

CDR3 region: CASSSKGGQTRNEQFF. CDR3 nucleotide sequence: TGTGCCAGCAGCTCCAAAGGGGGACAGACAAGGAATGAGCAGTTCTTC. The chain combines TRBV11-3 with TRBJ2-1, with TRBD1 identical over 7 bases. CDR1 is SGHNT, CDR2 YENEEA, per germline. The junction had 13 bases not matched to a gene; V was cut back by 4 bases and J by 7 bases. The CDR3 length is 16 residues.

This chain uses TRBV5-1 with TRBJ1-5; 9 bases agree with TRBD1. V shed 0 bases and J 3 bases; nucleotides not matched to a gene: 4. Germline V gives CDR1 SGHRS, CDR2 YFSETQ. This CDR3 spans 16 amino acids. CDR3 nucleotide sequence: TGCGCCAGCAGCTTGGATGGACAGGGGACCAATCAGCCCCAGCATTTT. It codes for CASSLDGQGTNQPQHF.

The chain has TRBV6-2 or TRBV6-3 and TRBJ2-3; 14 bases line up with TRBD2. CDR1 and CDR2 (germline): MNHEY, SVGEGT. The CDR3 is 16 amino acids. The V gene end was trimmed by 5 bases and the J gene end by 1 base; junction bases not matched to a gene: 2. The CDR3 spells CASSRGLAGGTDTQYF. For the CDR3, the DNA is TGTGCCAGCAGTCGGGGACTAGCGGGGGGCACAGATACGCAGTATTTT.

The chain has TRBV19 and TRBJ1-1; no definite D call. The V gene's germline CDR1 is LNHDA and CDR2 SQIVND (reference sequence). This CDR3 is 13 amino acids long. Trimming removed 7 bases from V and 6 bases from J, with 15 bases in between. The CDR3 nucleotides are TGTGCCAGTACCCCTAGAGGGCTTTCTGAAGCTTTCTTT. It is translated as CASTPRGLSEAFF.

The genes are TRBV9 and TRBJ1-1, with unresolved D. The CDR3 length is 15 residues. Between the trimmed V and J ends, which lost 0 bases and 4 bases, there was a span of 13 bases. Germline lookup yields CDR1 SGDLS and CDR2 YYNGEE. The CDR3: CASSVEGGLTTEAFF. The DNA for the CDR3 is TGTGCCAGCAGCGTAGAAGGAGGGCTAACCACTGAAGCTTTCTTT. Full variable domain (remainder filled in from reference TRBV9 and TRBJ1-1): DSGVTQTPKHLITATGQRVTLRCSPRSGDLSVYWYQQSLDQGLQFLIQYYNGEERAKGNILERFSAQQFPDLHSELNLSSLELGDSALYFCASSVEGGLTTEAFFGQGTRLTVV.

CDR3 sequence reads: CASSMISTETQYF. The CDR3 DNA follows: TGTGCCAGTAGTATGATTAGCACTGAGACCCAGTACTTC. V gene TRBV19 combines with J gene TRBJ2-5; D unclear. Germline V CDR1 and CDR2: LNHDA, SQIVND (reference sequence). There are 13 residues in the CDR3. Deletions cut 3 bases from V and 5 bases from J, with 10 bases between.

This rearrangement joins TRBV11-2 to TRBJ1-4, with 8 bases fitting TRBD1. The J segment lost 5 bases and the V segment lost 0 bases, leaving 5 bases of the junction unmatched. CDR1 SGHAT and CDR2 FQNNGV come from the germline V gene. The CDR3 covers 16 residues. The CDR3 coding sequence is TGTGCCAGCAGCTTAGATACAGGGGGGCCGAATGAAAAACTGTTTTTT. It encodes CASSLDTGGPNEKLFF. The whole variable domain, remainder taken from reference TRBV11-2 and TRBJ1-4, is EAGVAQSPRYKIIEKRQSVAFWCNPISGHATLYWYQQILGQGPKLLIQFQNNGVVDDSQLPKDRFSAERLKGVDSTLKIQPAKLEDSAVYLCASSLDTGGPNEKLFFGSGTQLSVL.